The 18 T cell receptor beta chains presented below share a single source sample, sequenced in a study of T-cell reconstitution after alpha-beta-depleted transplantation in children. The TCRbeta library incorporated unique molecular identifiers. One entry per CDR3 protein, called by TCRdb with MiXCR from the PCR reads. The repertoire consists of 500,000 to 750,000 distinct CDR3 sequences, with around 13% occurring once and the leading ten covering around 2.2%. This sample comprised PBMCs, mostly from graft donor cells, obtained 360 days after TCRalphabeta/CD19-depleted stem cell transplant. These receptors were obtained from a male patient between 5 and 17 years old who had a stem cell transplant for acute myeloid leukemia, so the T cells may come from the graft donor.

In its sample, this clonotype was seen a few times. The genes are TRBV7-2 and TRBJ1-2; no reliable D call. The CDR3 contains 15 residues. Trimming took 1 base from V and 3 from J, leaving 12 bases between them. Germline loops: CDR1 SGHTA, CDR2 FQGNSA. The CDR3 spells CASSLVWQEDYGYTF. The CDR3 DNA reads TGTGCCAGCAGCTTAGTTTGGCAAGAAGACTATGGCTACACCTTC.

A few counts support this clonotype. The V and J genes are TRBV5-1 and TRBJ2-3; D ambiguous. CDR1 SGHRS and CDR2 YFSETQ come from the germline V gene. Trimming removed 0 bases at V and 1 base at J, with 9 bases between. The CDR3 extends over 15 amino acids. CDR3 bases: TGCGCCAGCAGCTTGGAACAGACCCGCACAGATACGCAGTATTTT. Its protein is CASSLEQTRTDTQYF.

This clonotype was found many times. The CDR3 loop is CSARPRLAVGPQETQYF. CDR3 DNA: TGCAGTGCTAGACCGCGGCTAGCGGTGGGCCCGCAAGAGACCCAGTACTTC. This chain connects TRBV20-1 to TRBJ2-5; 7 bases align to TRBD2. The CDR3 contains 17 residues. Germline-derived CDR1 and CDR2 are DFQATT and SNEGSKA (reference sequence). Losses at the gene ends were 2 bases for V and 2 bases for J; bases not matched to a gene: 14.

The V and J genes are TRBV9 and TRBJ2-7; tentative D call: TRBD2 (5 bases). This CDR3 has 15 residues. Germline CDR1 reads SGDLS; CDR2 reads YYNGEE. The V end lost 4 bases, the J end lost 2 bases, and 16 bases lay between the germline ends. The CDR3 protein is CASSPHGVETYEQYF. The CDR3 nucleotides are TGTGCCAGCAGCCCCCACGGGGTTGAGACCTACGAGCAGTACTTC.

The CDR3 DNA reads as TGTGCCAGCAGTCACCCGGCGCGTAACACCTACGAGCAGTACTTC. This translates into CASSHPARNTYEQYF. The chain recombines TRBV7-2 with TRBJ2-7; D remains unclear. The CDR3 contains 15 residues. V was cut by 6 bases and J by 2 bases, with 17 bases left in between. CDR1 is SGHTA and CDR2 is FQGNSA in the germline V gene.

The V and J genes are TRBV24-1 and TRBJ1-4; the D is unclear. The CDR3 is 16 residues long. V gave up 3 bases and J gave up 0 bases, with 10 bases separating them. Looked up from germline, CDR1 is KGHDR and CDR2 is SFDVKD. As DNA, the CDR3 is TGTGCCACCAGTGATGCCCCGGATGCAACTAATGAAAAACTGTTTTTT. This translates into CATSDAPDATNEKLFF.

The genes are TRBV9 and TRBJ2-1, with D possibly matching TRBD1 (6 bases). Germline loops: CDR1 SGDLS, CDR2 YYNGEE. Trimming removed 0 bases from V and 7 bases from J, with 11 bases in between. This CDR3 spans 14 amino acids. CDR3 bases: TGTGCCAGCAGCGTAGTCGGCAGGGGAAATGAGCAGTTCTTC. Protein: CASSVVGRGNEQFF.

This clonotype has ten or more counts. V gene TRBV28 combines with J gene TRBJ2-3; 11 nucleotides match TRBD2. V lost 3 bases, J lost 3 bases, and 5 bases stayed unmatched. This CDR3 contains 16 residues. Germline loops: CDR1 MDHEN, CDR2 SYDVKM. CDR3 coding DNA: TGTGCCAGCAGTTTCCCGACTAGCGGGACGACAGATACGCAGTATTTT. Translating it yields CASSFPTSGTTDTQYF.

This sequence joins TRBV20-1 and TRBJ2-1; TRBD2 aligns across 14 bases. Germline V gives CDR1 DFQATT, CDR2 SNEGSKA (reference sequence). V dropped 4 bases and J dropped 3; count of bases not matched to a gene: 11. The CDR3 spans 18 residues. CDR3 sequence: CSATWGGLAGGIYNEQFF. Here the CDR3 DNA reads TGCAGTGCTACCTGGGGAGGACTAGCGGGAGGAATCTACAATGAGCAGTTCTTC.

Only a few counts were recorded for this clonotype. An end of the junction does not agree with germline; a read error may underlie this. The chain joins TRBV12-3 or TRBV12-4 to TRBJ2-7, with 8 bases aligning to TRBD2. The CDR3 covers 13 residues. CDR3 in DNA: TGTGCCAGCAGTTTAGTCGCCGGGCGGGGGGAATTCTTC. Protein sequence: CASSLVAGRGEFF.

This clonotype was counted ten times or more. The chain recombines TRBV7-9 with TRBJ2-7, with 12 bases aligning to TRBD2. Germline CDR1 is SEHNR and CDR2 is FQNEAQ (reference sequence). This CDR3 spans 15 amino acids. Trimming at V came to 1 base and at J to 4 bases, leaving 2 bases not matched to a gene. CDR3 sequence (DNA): TGTGCCAGCAGCTTAGTGACTAGCGGGAGTTACGAGCAGTACTTC. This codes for CASSLVTSGSYEQYF. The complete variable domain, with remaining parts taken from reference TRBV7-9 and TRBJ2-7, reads DTGVSQNPRHKITKRGQNVTFRCDPISEHNRLYWYRQTLGQGPEFLTYFQNEAQLEKSRLLSDRFSAERPKGSFSTLEIQRTEQGDSAMYLCASSLVTSGSYEQYFGPGTRLTVT.

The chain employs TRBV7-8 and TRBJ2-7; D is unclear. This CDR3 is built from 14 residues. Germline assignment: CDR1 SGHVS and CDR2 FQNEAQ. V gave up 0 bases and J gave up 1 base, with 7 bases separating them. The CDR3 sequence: CASSLAHRSYEQYF. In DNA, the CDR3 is TGTGCCAGCAGCTTAGCTCACAGATCCTACGAGCAGTACTTC.

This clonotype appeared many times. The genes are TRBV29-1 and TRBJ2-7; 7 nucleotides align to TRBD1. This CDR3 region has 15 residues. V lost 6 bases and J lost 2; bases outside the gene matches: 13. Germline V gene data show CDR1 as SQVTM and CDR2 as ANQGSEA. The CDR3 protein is CSVRGVGTVTYEQYF. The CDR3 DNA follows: TGCAGCGTCCGAGGGGTCGGGACAGTAACCTACGAGCAGTACTTC.

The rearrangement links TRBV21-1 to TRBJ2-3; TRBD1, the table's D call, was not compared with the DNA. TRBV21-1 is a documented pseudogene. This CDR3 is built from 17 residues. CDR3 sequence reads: CASSPGGPAGSTDTQYF. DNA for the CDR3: TGTGCCAGCAGCCCAGGGGGTCCCGCGGGAAGCACAGATACGCAGTATTTT.

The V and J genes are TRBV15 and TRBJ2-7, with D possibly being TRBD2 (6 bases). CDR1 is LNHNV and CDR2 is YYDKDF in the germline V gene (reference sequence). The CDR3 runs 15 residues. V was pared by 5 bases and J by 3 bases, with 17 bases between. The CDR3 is CATSSRLVPLYEQYF. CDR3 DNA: TGTGCCACCAGCTCTCGACTAGTCCCACTCTACGAGCAGTACTTC. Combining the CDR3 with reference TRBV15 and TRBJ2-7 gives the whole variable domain DAMVIQNPRYQVTQFGKPVTLSCSQTLNHNVMYWYQQKSSQAPKLLFHYYDKDFNNEADTPDNFQSRRPNTSFCFLDIRSPGLGDTAMYLCATSSRLVPLYEQYFGPGTRLTVT.

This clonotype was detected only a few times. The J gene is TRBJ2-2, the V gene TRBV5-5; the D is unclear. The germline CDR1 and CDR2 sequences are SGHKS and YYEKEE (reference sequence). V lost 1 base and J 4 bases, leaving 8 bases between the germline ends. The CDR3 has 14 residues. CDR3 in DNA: TGTGCCAGCAGCTTGACCCCCGTCACCGGGGAGCTGTTTTTT. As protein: CASSLTPVTGELFF.

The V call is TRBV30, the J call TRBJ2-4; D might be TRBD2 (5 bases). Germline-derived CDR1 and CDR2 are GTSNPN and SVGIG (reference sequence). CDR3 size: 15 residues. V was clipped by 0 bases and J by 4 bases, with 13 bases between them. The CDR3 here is CAWSVPRVAKNIQYF. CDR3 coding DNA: TGTGCCTGGAGTGTACCGAGGGTGGCAAAAAACATTCAGTACTTC.

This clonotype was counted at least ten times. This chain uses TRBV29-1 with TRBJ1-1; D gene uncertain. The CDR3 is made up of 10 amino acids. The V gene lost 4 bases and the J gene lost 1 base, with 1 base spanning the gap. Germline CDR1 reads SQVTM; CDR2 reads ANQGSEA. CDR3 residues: CSVANTEAFF. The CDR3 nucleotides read TGCAGCGTTGCGAACACTGAAGCTTTCTTT.